This T cell receptor (beta chain) is from a study of blood T cell repertoires in COVID-19. V gave up 0 bases and J gave up 4 bases, with 19 bases separating them. The length of the CDR3 is 18 residues. Germline CDR1 is MGHRA and CDR2 is YSYEKL. Per the original data handling: Amplified reference gene primers provided the basis for estimating nucleated cell counts. Clones were sequenced by immunoSEQ multiplex PCR, and TCRdb holds only the in-frame ones, with some missing. V and J calls plus clone size are reproduced from that table; the DNA served to infer D and trimming. The table includes over 200,000 clones, 88% detected once.

The clonotype originates from a woman aged 60-75 years with acute or convalescent COVID-19. The sequenced sample consisted of peripheral blood. This rearrangement joins TRBV4-1 to TRBJ2-1; D gene unclear. CDR3 DNA sequence: TGCGCCAGCAGCCAAGATGGCTATCTAGAGCCCTATTACAATGAGCAGTTCTTC. Its protein product is CASSQDGYLEPYYNEQFF.